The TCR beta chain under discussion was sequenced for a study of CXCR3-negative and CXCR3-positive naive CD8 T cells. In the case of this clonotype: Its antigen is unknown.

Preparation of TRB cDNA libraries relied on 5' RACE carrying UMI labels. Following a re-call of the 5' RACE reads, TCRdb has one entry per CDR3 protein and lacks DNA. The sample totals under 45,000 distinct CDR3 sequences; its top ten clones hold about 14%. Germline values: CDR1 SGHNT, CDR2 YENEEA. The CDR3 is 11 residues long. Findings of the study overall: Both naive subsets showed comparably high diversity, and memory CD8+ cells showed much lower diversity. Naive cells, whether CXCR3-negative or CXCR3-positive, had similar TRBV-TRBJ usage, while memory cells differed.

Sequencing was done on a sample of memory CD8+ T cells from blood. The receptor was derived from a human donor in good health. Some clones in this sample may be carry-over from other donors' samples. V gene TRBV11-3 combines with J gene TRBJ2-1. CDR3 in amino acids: CASSSSNEQFF.